This TCR beta chain appears in the sequencing data of a study of tumor-infiltrating lymphocytes in primary liver carcinoma. The overall study: Spanning 4.2 to 10 cm, the tumors were T1-T3 N0M0.

DNA and RNA were both co-extracted from about 19-30 mg of bulk tissue that had not been sorted. Looked up from germline, CDR1 is SGHNT and CDR2 is YENEEA. CDR3 size: 16 residues. For this clonotype: A junction boundary mismatches the germline segment, possibly from a read error.

TCR beta cDNA was reverse-transcribed from 400 to 500 ng of total RNA. The reaction used a constant-region primer and ProtoScript II reverse transcriptase. Modified slightly, ARM-PCR produced TCR beta libraries over three nested multiplex PCR rounds. For roughly 10 cycles apiece, the opening two PCR rounds ran with TRBV1-TRBV30 forward primers and a C-beta reverse primer. A single record per CDR3 protein comes from TCRdb applying MiXCR to the multiplex PCR reads. The top ten clones hold 7.5% to 9% of a sample with about 130,000 distinct CDR3 sequences, 55% to 75% of them seen once. This TCR came from an older woman with primary liver carcinoma and hepatitis B virus infection. Sequencing input: liver tumor tissue from sampling region 3. Described subset: tumor region T3, left-lateral pole. The gene calls are TRBV11-3 and TRBJ2-1; D unclear. The CDR3 DNA reads TGTACCAGCAGCCCTCCCGGAGATTCCAATTACGATGAGCAGTTCTTC. Residues: CTSSPPGDSNYDEQFF.